Following are 26 T cell receptor beta chains from one sample sequenced in a study of CD8 T cells in ankylosing spondylitis. MiXCR was run by TCRdb on the 5' RACE reads, yielding one entry per CDR3 protein. The data hold roughly 130,000 distinct CDR3 sequences, with about an eighth observed a single time. The sequenced sample consisted of blood, either unsorted or a sorted T cell fraction (not recorded which). Every receptor here comes from a female donor with ankylosing spondylitis or in good health (not recorded which).

This clonotype was counted a few times. The J gene is TRBJ2-2, the V gene TRBV10-3; no firm D call. The germline V gene has CDR1 ENHRY and CDR2 SYGVKD. CDR3 length equals 14 residues. V was pared by 3 bases and J by 7 bases, with 12 bases between. CDR3 DNA sequence: TGTGCCATCAGTGAAAGCCTGATGGGCGGGGAGCTGTTTTTT. Protein sequence: CAISESLMGGELFF.

This clonotype has at least ten counts. The chain recombines TRBV5-1 with TRBJ1-2, with D unclear. This CDR3 contains 15 residues. Per the germline V gene, CDR1 is SGHRS and CDR2 is YFSETQ. V was shortened by 0 bases and J by 3 bases, with 12 bases between the two germline ends. In DNA form, the CDR3 reads TGCGCCAGCAGCTTGGCCCGGGTTACGGACTATGGCTACACCTTC. This encodes CASSLARVTDYGYTF.

J is TRBJ2-6 and V is TRBV25-1, with D unclear. The CDR3 covers 15 residues. Trimming shortened V by 4 bases and J by 0 bases, and 7 bases separated the two germline ends. From germline, CDR1 is MGHDK and CDR2 SYGVNS. The CDR3 spells CASSVRTSGANVLTF. Here the CDR3 DNA reads TGTGCCAGCAGTGTTCGGACCTCTGGGGCCAACGTCCTGACTTTC.

Regarding this clonotype: The junction differs from germline at one of its ends, possibly a read error. V gene TRBV27 combines with J gene TRBJ2-5; a possible D gene is TRBD2 (5 bases). The length of the CDR3 is 15 residues. The germline gives CDR1 MNHEY, CDR2 SMNVEV (reference sequence). CDR3 nucleotide sequence: TGTGCCAGCAGTTTAGGCAGGAGGAGGTCGGAGACCCACTACTTC. This encodes CASSLGRRRSETHYF.

In its sample, this clonotype was seen a few times. J is TRBJ2-7 and V is TRBV5-1; unclear D gene. This CDR3 spans 14 amino acids. CDR1 is SGHRS, CDR2 YFSETQ, per germline. V dropped 3 bases and J dropped 3 bases, with 13 bases sitting between them. This chain's CDR3 is CASSSSTGLYEQYF. The CDR3 DNA sequence: TGCGCCAGCAGCTCGTCCACTGGGCTCTACGAGCAGTACTTC.

This clonotype has a count of ten or more. CDR3 bases: TGTGCCAGCAGTCCCGCCAGGGAGGTTTACAGCAATCAGCCCCAGCATTTT. This translates into CASSPAREVYSNQPQHF. The V gene is TRBV6-2 or TRBV6-3, the J gene TRBJ1-5; the D gene is possibly TRBD1 (5 bases). Germline V lookup: CDR1 MNHEY, CDR2 SVGEGT. With 5 bases removed from V and 1 base from J, the gap between germline ends came to 18 bases. The CDR3 has 17 residues.

The rearrangement joins TRBV18 to TRBJ2-5; D is undetermined. The V gene lost 3 bases and the J gene lost 4 bases, with 6 bases spanning the gap. This CDR3 is 12 amino acids long. Per germline, CDR1 KGHSH and CDR2 LQKENI. CDR3 in DNA: TGTGCCAGCTCACCGTCCATAGAGACCCAGTACTTC. It encodes CASSPSIETQYF.

This clonotype was found many times. The V call is TRBV12-3 or TRBV12-4, the J call TRBJ2-4; D remains ambiguous. Trimming left V 1 base short and J 4 bases short, with 8 bases between. This CDR3 region has 14 residues. For the CDR3, the DNA is TGTGCCAGCAGTTTAGGTCTCGATAAAAACATTCAGTACTTC. Translation gives CASSLGLDKNIQYF.

About this clonotype itself: A much larger clone differs by one base, so this may be a read error. The chain carries TRBV5-1 and TRBJ2-2; D is possibly TRBD1 (5 bases). The CDR3 length is 15 residues. Looked up from germline, CDR1 is SGHRS and CDR2 is YFSETQ. The CDR3 loop is CVSSLTVKDTGELFF. DNA for the CDR3: TGCGTCAGCAGCTTGACAGTTAAGGACACCGGGGAGCTGTTTTTT.

The rearrangement uses TRBV20-1 and TRBJ2-1; 10 nucleotides agree with TRBD2. The CDR3 spans 15 residues. The V gene end was trimmed by 5 bases and the J gene end by 6 bases; junction bases not matched to a gene: 10. Germline loops: CDR1 DFQATT, CDR2 SNEGSKA (reference sequence). CDR3 sequence reads: CSAATSGVISNEQFF. In DNA form, the CDR3 reads TGCAGTGCTGCTACTAGCGGGGTAATAAGCAATGAGCAGTTCTTC.

V gene TRBV7-2 combines with J gene TRBJ1-2, with D perhaps TRBD1 (5 bases). Between the trimmed V and J ends, which lost 4 bases and 10 bases, there was a span of 13 bases. Germline V gene data show CDR1 as SGHTA and CDR2 as FQGNSA. The CDR3 has 12 amino acids. CDR3 sequence (DNA): TGTGCCAGCAGCTCGTATCAGGGTCCCTACACCTTC. It encodes CASSSYQGPYTF.

A few counts support this clonotype. The gene calls are TRBV12-3 or TRBV12-4 and TRBJ1-2; D gene unclear. This CDR3 contains 13 residues. V was clipped by 3 bases and J by 2 bases, with 7 bases between them. The DNA of the CDR3 is TGTGCCAGCAGTTTGGTAGGCAACTATGGCTACACCTTC. This sequence encodes CASSLVGNYGYTF.

The table lists this clonotype with a few counts. This rearrangement joins TRBV29-1 to TRBJ2-3; maybe TRBD2 (6 bases). The CDR3 contains 14 residues. V lost 3 bases and J lost 4, with 14 bases in between. CDR1 and CDR2 (germline): SQVTM, ANQGSEA. CDR3 region: CSVDLGGVPDTQYF. CDR3 bases: TGCAGCGTTGACCTGGGGGGAGTCCCAGATACGCAGTATTTT.

The rearrangement joins TRBV5-1 to TRBJ2-5; D is unclear. V was cut by 7 bases and J by 1 base, with 14 bases left in between. The CDR3 covers 14 residues. Per the germline V gene, CDR1 is SGHRS and CDR2 is YFSETQ. CDR3 in DNA: TGCGCCAGCGGTTTGGGTCAGACCCAAGAGACCCAGTACTTC. Translation gives CASGLGQTQETQYF.

This clonotype came up many times. This rearrangement joins TRBV6-5 to TRBJ1-2, with a weak D call TRBD1 (6 bases). The CDR3 is 12 amino acids. V was shortened by 5 bases and J by 7 bases, with 11 bases between the two germline ends. From germline, CDR1 is MNHEY and CDR2 SVGAGI. The CDR3: CASSIQGSGYTF. In nucleotides, the CDR3 is TGTGCCAGCAGTATCCAGGGGTCTGGCTACACCTTC.

The CDR3 here is CATSGLEGGPSSYNEQFF. The CDR3 DNA follows: TGTGCCACCAGCGGACTCGAAGGCGGACCGAGCTCCTACAATGAGCAGTTCTTC. This chain joins TRBV15 and TRBJ2-1; D is possibly TRBD2 (5 bases). Germline V gene data show CDR1 as LNHNV and CDR2 as YYDKDF (reference sequence). The CDR3 spans 18 residues. The V end lost 5 bases, the J end lost 0 bases, and 20 bases lay between the germline ends.

The genes are TRBV6-5 and TRBJ1-5; D is perhaps TRBD1 (5 bases). This CDR3 spans 15 amino acids. Germline-derived CDR1 and CDR2 are MNHEY and SVGAGI. V lost 2 bases and J 2 bases, leaving 10 bases between the germline ends. The CDR3 protein is CASSYIPGGNQPQHF. DNA for the CDR3: TGTGCCAGCAGTTACATACCGGGGGGCAATCAGCCCCAGCATTTT.

The chain links TRBV28 to TRBJ2-7; TRBD1 aligns across 7 bases. CDR1 and CDR2 from the germline V gene are MDHEN and SYDVKM. The CDR3 totals 15 residues. V shed 4 bases and J 2 bases; nucleotides not matched to a gene: 8. The CDR3 here is CASSSVGTVTYEQYF. The CDR3, as DNA: TGTGCCAGCAGTTCCGTAGGGACAGTTACCTACGAGCAGTACTTC.

This clonotype showed up many times. This sequence joins TRBV7-9 and TRBJ1-6, with a possible D match to TRBD1 (5 bases). This CDR3 comprises 14 residues. Germline V CDR1 and CDR2: SEHNR, FQNEAQ (reference sequence). Trimming took 1 base from V and 7 from J, leaving 8 bases between them. The CDR3 DNA is TGTGCCAGCAGCTTAGAAGGGGCCAATTCACCCCTCCACTTT. Translated: CASSLEGANSPLHF.

Points on this clonotype: This may be a read error, as it is one base from a much larger clone. The rearrangement joins TRBV29-1 to TRBJ2-3; 11 nucleotides agree with TRBD2. Germline CDR1 SQVTM, CDR2 ANQGSEA. The CDR3 contains 15 residues. CDR3 residues: CSVEGLAGITATQYF. The CDR3 DNA reads as TGCAGCGTTGAAGGACTAGCGGGGATCACAGCTACGCAGTATTTT.

This chain joins TRBV20-1 and TRBJ1-5; 8 bases align to TRBD1. The length of the CDR3 is 16 residues. Germline V lookup: CDR1 DFQATT, CDR2 SNEGSKA (reference sequence). The trim removed 1 base at V and 2 bases at J, leaving 7 bases unmatched. CDR3 region: CSARGQGAIGNQPQHF. The CDR3 coding sequence is TGCAGTGCTAGAGGGCAGGGGGCGATCGGCAATCAGCCCCAGCATTTT.

J is TRBJ2-3 and V is TRBV11-2; the match to TRBD2 covers 9 bases. With 6 bases clipped from V and 1 base from J, the junction kept 17 bases outside the gene matches. The CDR3 contains 19 residues. The V gene's germline CDR1 is SGHAT and CDR2 FQNNGV. The CDR3 region is CASSSRVAGDPRRTDTQYF. In DNA, the CDR3 is TGTGCCAGCAGTTCACGGGTAGCGGGGGACCCAAGACGCACAGATACGCAGTATTTT.

There are many counts of this clonotype. V and J are TRBV12-3 or TRBV12-4 and TRBJ2-5, with D possibly being TRBD2 (6 bases). Trimming took off 2 bases at V and 3 bases at J, with 7 bases between the two ends. The length of the CDR3 is 13 residues. The CDR3 nucleotides read TGTGCCAGCAGTTTATGGGGGGAAGAGACCCAGTACTTC. This translates into CASSLWGEETQYF.

In its sample, this clonotype was seen a few times. The J gene is TRBJ2-2, the V gene TRBV5-1, with 13 positions matching TRBD2. This CDR3 has 19 amino acids. Germline V gene lookup returns CDR1 SGHRS and CDR2 YFSETQ. V was clipped by 3 bases and J by 2 bases; unmatched bases: 10. The CDR3 sequence: CASSSPPGLAGLNTGELFF. DNA of the CDR3: TGCGCCAGCAGCTCACCCCCGGGACTAGCGGGGCTAAACACCGGGGAGCTGTTTTTT.

This clonotype was counted only a few times. J is TRBJ1-1 and V is TRBV7-9; 7 bases align to TRBD1. Germline assignment: CDR1 SEHNR and CDR2 FQNEAQ (reference sequence). Losses at the gene ends were 1 base for V and 11 bases for J; bases not matched to a gene: 10. The CDR3 is made up of 14 amino acids. The CDR3 DNA reads TGTGCCAGCAGCTTAGAGGGGGCGACTACTCGGGCTTTCTTT. Encoded protein: CASSLEGATTRAFF. Full variable domain (remainder filled in from reference TRBV7-9 and TRBJ1-1): DTGVSQNPRHKITKRGQNVTFRCDPISEHNRLYWYRQTLGQGPEFLTYFQNEAQLEKSRLLSDRFSAERPKGSFSTLEIQRTEQGDSAMYLCASSLEGATTRAFFGQGTRLTVV.

The sample holds many counts of this clonotype. V and J are TRBV2 and TRBJ2-7; D remains unclear. The CDR3 is 10 amino acids. The V end was cut by 7 bases, the J end by 4 bases, with 5 bases between. CDR1 is SNHLY, CDR2 FYNNEI, per germline. The DNA of the CDR3 is TGTGCCAGCAAAGGGTACGAGCAGTACTTC. It encodes CASKGYEQYF.